This T cell receptor (beta chain) was retrieved from a study of sequential checkpoint blockade in melanoma. Study-wide context: Both treatment sequences were followed by maintenance nivolumab.

The CDR3 spans 17 residues. This clone was seen only a few times. The method was immunoSEQ multiplex PCR; TCRdb's version includes in-frame clones alone and lacks a portion of them. Found here are fewer than 9,500 clones, 20% to 25% of them singletons; the top ten hold 11% to 15%. Treatment indicated: randomized to nivolumab then ipilimumab (arm A) or the reverse (arm B). V gene TRBV1 combines with J gene TRBJ2-2; the table names TRBD2, a call not compared with the DNA. TRBV1 is designated a pseudogene. This sequence originates from a human donor with melanoma. The sample here was tumor tissue (inferred from file names), taken from a patient given nivolumab and ipilimumab in sequence. The CDR3 loop is CASSQDVYRALTGELFF. The CDR3 DNA reads TGCGCCAGCAGCCAAGACGTCTACCGAGCTCTGACCGGGGAGCTGTTTTTT.